This record concerns one T cell receptor (beta chain) sequence. This CDR3 comprises 17 residues. Germline V CDR1 and CDR2: SGDLS, YYNGEE. Trimming took 3 bases from V and 2 from J, leaving 18 bases between them. These data are taken from a study of blood T cell repertoires in COVID-19. Study as a whole: Sites in the United States, Italy and Spain provided acute and convalescent COVID-19 samples. Nucleic acid was either cDNA or gDNA, and it came from T cells, B-cell-depleted T cells, or PBMCs.

Sequenced by immunoSEQ multiplex PCR; TCRdb stores in-frame clones only, minus some. The sample lists under 95,000 clones; about 89% were seen once. The origin of this receptor is a man in his fifties or sixties with COVID-19, enrolled during active disease. Sequencing input: peripheral blood. The rearrangement links TRBV9 to TRBJ1-3; a weak D match, TRBD1 (6 bases). The chain's CDR3 is CASSERGGASTGNTIYF. CDR3 in DNA: TGTGCCAGCAGCGAGAGGGGGGGAGCCTCCACTGGAAACACCATATATTTT. The full variable domain, rest sourced from reference TRBV9 and TRBJ1-3, is DSGVTQTPKHLITATGQRVTLRCSPRSGDLSVYWYQQSLDQGLQFLIQYYNGEERAKGNILERFSAQQFPDLHSELNLSSLELGDSALYFCASSERGGASTGNTIYFGEGSWLTVV.